The 18 T cell receptor beta chains presented below share a single source sample, sequenced in a study of CD8+CD57+ T cells in acquired aplastic anemia. The TCR beta profiling, which covered VDJ combination and CDR3 sequence, was carried out using genomic DNA as the template. TCRdb itself ran the reads through MiXCR, one entry per CDR3 protein. The sample holds around 170,000 distinct CDR3 sequences, approximately 50% seen once. Before being chosen for sequencing, patients had shown CD8+CD57+ cell expansion by flow cytometry. Sequenced material: sorted CD4+, CD8+, or CD8+CD57+ T cells (not recorded which) from PBMCs. Every receptor here comes from a human donor with aplastic anemia.

Details on this clonotype: A much larger clone lies a single base off, so this may be a read error. The chain uses TRBV11-2 and TRBJ1-1, with D unclear. The CDR3 is made up of 19 amino acids. The V gene's germline CDR1 is SGHAT and CDR2 FQNNGV. Trimming shortened V by 2 bases and J by 1 base, and 23 bases separated the two germline ends. The CDR3 reads CASSLRSERVPNENTEAFF. The CDR3 coding sequence is TGTGCCAGCAGCTTACGTTCTGAGAGAGTGCCGAATGAGAACACTGAAGCTTTCTTT.

The V and J genes are TRBV4-2 and TRBJ2-7, with 12 bases matching TRBD2. J lost 4 bases, V lost 3 bases, and 4 bases had no gene match. Germline V gene sequence: CDR1 LGHNA, CDR2 YNFKEQ. This CDR3 comprises 15 residues. The CDR3 loop reads CASSQSGLAGYEQYF. The CDR3 nucleotides are TGTGCCAGCAGCCAGAGCGGACTAGCGGGGTACGAGCAGTACTTC.

This clonotype was counted only a few times. The CDR3 DNA is TGTGCCACCAGCAGAGAGTCACGTACAGATACGCAGTATTTT. Protein product: CATSRESRTDTQYF. V and J are TRBV15 and TRBJ2-3; D gene uncertain. Germline V gene lookup returns CDR1 LNHNV and CDR2 YYDKDF (reference sequence). V lost 0 bases, J lost 3 bases, and 7 bases lay in between. CDR3 size: 14 residues.

On this clonotype: Given a much more abundant clone one base away, this may be a read error. J is TRBJ1-4 and V is TRBV11-2, with 7 bases that match TRBD1. The CDR3 consists of 16 residues. The V gene's germline CDR1 is SGHAT and CDR2 FQNNGV. In nucleotides, the CDR3 is TGTACCAGCAGCCCTCGGCGGACAGGAGTTAATGAAAAACTGTTTTTT. It is translated as CTSSPRRTGVNEKLFF.

The chain recombines TRBV18 with TRBJ1-2; possibly TRBD1 for D (5 bases). Germline V gives CDR1 KGHSH, CDR2 LQKENI. V was shortened by 2 bases and J by 10 bases, with 20 bases between the two germline ends. This CDR3 is built from 15 residues. The CDR3 sequence is CASSPDPGSRRDYTF. The CDR3 DNA reads as TGTGCCAGCTCACCAGATCCAGGGAGTAGGAGGGACTACACCTTC.

This clonotype was counted ten times or more. This chain links TRBV10-3 with TRBJ2-5, with 7 bases aligning to TRBD2. The V segment lost 8 bases and the J segment 2 bases; nucleotides outside the gene matches: 8. Germline V gene sequence: CDR1 ENHRY, CDR2 SYGVKD. The CDR3 consists of 14 residues. CDR3 sequence (DNA): TGTGCCATCTCGTCGGGCGGGAGTCAAGAGACCCAGTACTTC. Encoded protein: CAISSGGSQETQYF.

CDR3 DNA: TGTGCCACCAGTGATCAAACAGGGCACTATGGCTACACCTTC. Its protein is CATSDQTGHYGYTF. This rearrangement joins TRBV24-1 to TRBJ1-2; TRBD1 might be the D (6 bases). The CDR3 is made up of 14 amino acids. Looked up from germline, CDR1 is KGHDR and CDR2 is SFDVKD. V was clipped by 3 bases and J by 3 bases, with 10 bases between them.

This rearrangement joins TRBV5-1 to TRBJ1-1; D is perhaps TRBD1 (5 bases). V lost 5 bases and J lost 1, with 12 bases in between. The CDR3 sequence is 14 residues long. Germline CDR1 reads SGHRS; CDR2 reads YFSETQ. CDR3 in amino acids: CASRSLRENTEAFF. The CDR3 region has the DNA TGCGCCAGCAGATCCCTCAGGGAGAACACTGAAGCTTTCTTT.

The CDR3 loop reads CASTRGDRLTNNEQFF. In DNA form, the CDR3 reads TGTGCCAGCACCCGGGGGGACAGGTTGACTAACAATGAGCAGTTCTTC. The chain recombines TRBV6-2 or TRBV6-3 with TRBJ2-1, with a tentative D call TRBD1 (8 bases). CDR1 and CDR2 from the germline V gene are MNHEY and SVGEGT. Trimming shortened V by 7 bases and J by 5 bases, and 21 bases separated the two germline ends. This CDR3 has 16 residues.

This rearrangement joins TRBV12-3 or TRBV12-4 to TRBJ1-2; D ambiguous. The CDR3 sequence is 15 residues long. Trimming took off 2 bases at V and 0 bases at J, with 10 bases between the two ends. The CDR3 sequence is CASSLWQSANYGYTF. DNA of the CDR3: TGTGCCAGCAGTTTATGGCAGTCAGCTAACTATGGCTACACCTTC.

In DNA, the CDR3 is TGTGCCAGCAGCTCTCGCGGGGCAGATAATCAGCCCCAGCATTTT. This codes for CASSSRGADNQPQHF. This chain links TRBV7-2 with TRBJ1-5, with a weak D call TRBD1 (5 bases). Germline V gene data show CDR1 as SGHTA and CDR2 as FQGNSA. This CDR3 is 15 amino acids long. Trimming removed 4 bases from V and 4 bases from J, with 14 bases in between.

This clonotype was recorded at least ten times. V usage is TRBV14 and J usage is TRBJ2-1; 9 nucleotides agree with TRBD1. The CDR3 runs 20 residues. Per the germline V gene, CDR1 is SGHDN and CDR2 is FVKESK. J was trimmed by 8 bases and V by 2 bases; bases with no gene match: 22. CDR3 DNA sequence: TGTGCCAGCAGCCAACCGGGGACAGGGTTAGGCCGTAGTACAGGGGATGAGCAGTTCTTC. It codes for CASSQPGTGLGRSTGDEQFF.

In this sample, this clonotype turned up many times. The CDR3 DNA reads as TGTGCCAGTAGTAAGGAGGGTCATAGCACAGATACGCAGTATTTT. Its translation: CASSKEGHSTDTQYF. V usage is TRBV19 and J usage is TRBJ2-3; D may be TRBD2 (6 bases). This CDR3 has 15 residues. Germline CDR1 LNHDA, CDR2 SQIVND (reference sequence). V lost 4 bases to trimming and J lost 0 bases, with 11 bases between them.

J is TRBJ2-5 and V is TRBV19; maybe TRBD2 (6 bases). The CDR3 totals 14 residues. CDR1 and CDR2 from the germline V gene are LNHDA and SQIVND (reference sequence). V dropped 3 bases and J dropped 0 bases, with 8 bases sitting between them. The CDR3 coding sequence is TGTGCCAGTAGTATTCGGGGGTACCAAGAGACCCAGTACTTC. It is translated as CASSIRGYQETQYF.

This sequence joins TRBV7-9 and TRBJ1-2; D is ambiguous. Germline assignment: CDR1 SEHNR and CDR2 FQNEAQ (reference sequence). V dropped 5 bases and J dropped 4 bases, with 11 bases sitting between them. The CDR3 runs to 13 residues. Here the CDR3 reads CASSQEGGYGYTF. The CDR3 DNA sequence: TGTGCCAGCAGCCAAGAAGGTGGCTATGGCTACACCTTC.

J is TRBJ2-4 and V is TRBV11-2; 8 bases are shared with TRBD1. The J segment lost 15 bases and the V segment lost 1 base, leaving 8 bases of the junction unmatched. The CDR3 extends over 13 amino acids. Germline CDR1 SGHAT, CDR2 FQNNGV. The CDR3 protein is CASSLGVGDRRYF. The CDR3 DNA sequence: TGTGCCAGCAGCTTAGGGGTCGGGGACAGGAGGTACTTC.

This clonotype was seen a handful of times. The CDR3 spells CAWSLNTEAFF. DNA of the CDR3: TGTGCCTGGAGTTTGAACACTGAAGCTTTCTTT. This chain connects TRBV30 to TRBJ1-1; D not resolved. The germline CDR1 and CDR2 sequences are GTSNPN and SVGIG (reference sequence). This CDR3 spans 11 amino acids. The V gene lost 2 bases and the J gene lost 0 bases, with 1 base spanning the gap.

The chain uses TRBV2 and TRBJ2-7; the D gene is possibly TRBD1 (5 bases). Germline CDR1 reads SNHLY; CDR2 reads FYNNEI. V was cut by 6 bases and J by 2 bases, with 14 bases left in between. CDR3 length: 14 residues. The CDR3 region has the DNA TGTGCCAGCAGGCGCACAGGTACGGCCTACGAGCAGTACTTC. This sequence encodes CASRRTGTAYEQYF.